This entry lists 19 T cell receptor beta chains sequenced from one sample in a study of long-term antiretroviral therapy in people with HIV. This was the immunoSEQ v3.0 assay at survey level. Sequenced by immunoSEQ multiplex PCR; TCRdb stores in-frame clones only, minus some. The data hold around 30,000 clones, with roughly 87% observed a single time. Specimen: unsorted PBMCs, collected 1.1 years after starting antiretroviral therapy. These receptors were obtained from a man aged 18 to 30 with HIV.

This rearrangement joins TRBV7-9 to TRBJ1-5; D unclear. This CDR3 has 15 amino acids. Germline CDR1 is SEHNR and CDR2 is FQNEAQ (reference sequence). Trimming took 5 bases from V and 7 from J, leaving 18 bases between them. CDR3 sequence: CASSQTGPLKQPQHF. CDR3 nucleotide sequence: TGTGCCAGCAGCCAGACCGGGCCCCTCAAACAGCCCCAGCATTTT.

The chain recombines TRBV7-2 with TRBJ2-3, with TRBD1 matching over 9 bases. The CDR3 totals 13 residues. V dropped 5 bases and J dropped 6; count of bases not matched to a gene: 3. CDR1 SGHTA and CDR2 FQGNSA come from the germline V gene. The CDR3 sequence: CASSLGTGDTQYF. The CDR3 DNA reads as TGTGCCAGCAGCCTGGGGACAGGGGATACGCAGTATTTT. The complete variable domain, with remaining parts taken from reference TRBV7-2 and TRBJ2-3, reads GAGVSQSPSNKVTEKGKDVELRCDPISGHTALYWYRQSLGQGLEFLIYFQGNSAPDKSGLPSDRFSAERTGGSVSTLTIQRTQQEDSAVYLCASSLGTGDTQYFGPGTRLTVL.

The chain has TRBV7-6 and TRBJ1-1; D uncertain. V was clipped by 0 bases and J by 0 bases, with 11 bases between them. Germline V CDR1 and CDR2: SGHVS, FNYEAQ. The CDR3 is 16 amino acids. CDR3 DNA sequence: TGTGCCAGCAGCTTAGCCCTCGGACGGTTGAACACTGAAGCTTTCTTT. Residues: CASSLALGRLNTEAFF.

The rearrangement joins TRBV28 to TRBJ2-3; D assignment may be TRBD1 or TRBD2 (5 bases each). Germline V gene lookup returns CDR1 MDHEN and CDR2 SYDVKM. Trimming removed 5 bases at V and 2 bases at J, with 11 bases between. The CDR3 extends over 14 amino acids. In nucleotides, the CDR3 is TGTGCCAGCAGTCCGCCCGGGGCCACAGATACGCAGTATTTT. This gives the protein CASSPPGATDTQYF.

The V and J genes are TRBV7-9 and TRBJ2-5, with unresolved D. V lost 6 bases and J lost 3, with 5 bases in between. The CDR3 loop spans 11 amino acids. Germline CDR1 is SEHNR and CDR2 is FQNEAQ (reference sequence). In DNA, the CDR3 is TGTGCCAGCAGGTCCGAAGAGACCCAGTACTTC. Amino acid sequence: CASRSEETQYF.

This rearrangement joins TRBV7-9 to TRBJ2-5, with D perhaps matching TRBD1 (6 bases). V lost 5 bases to trimming and J lost 1 base, with 17 bases between them. The germline gives CDR1 SEHNR, CDR2 FQNEAQ (reference sequence). CDR3 length: 16 amino acids. CDR3 amino acids: CASSPGVVQGQETQYF. The CDR3 coding sequence is TGTGCCAGCAGCCCAGGGGTGGTTCAGGGCCAAGAGACCCAGTACTTC.

The chain combines TRBV19 with TRBJ1-5; D remains unclear. The CDR3 loop spans 13 amino acids. The germline V gene encodes CDR1 LNHDA and CDR2 SQIVND (reference sequence). The V and J ends lost 2 bases and 6 bases respectively, with 8 bases between them. CDR3 sequence (DNA): TGTGCCAGTAGTATACAAGGGAGTCAGCCCCAGCATTTT. Residues: CASSIQGSQPQHF.

The V call is TRBV7-9, the J call TRBJ2-2; D assignment may be TRBD1 or TRBD2 (6 bases each). Trimming removed 3 bases from V and 0 bases from J, with 14 bases in between. CDR3 length: 17 residues. Germline V CDR1 and CDR2: SEHNR, FQNEAQ (reference sequence). This CDR3 reads CASSFRLGGSNTGELFF. CDR3 in DNA: TGTGCCAGCAGCTTTCGATTGGGGGGCTCGAACACCGGGGAGCTGTTTTTT.

The rearrangement uses TRBV23-1 and TRBJ1-1; tentatively, D is TRBD1 (6 bases). TRBV23-1 is labeled an ORF, and its function is uncertain. The CDR3 loop spans 13 amino acids. Trimming cost V 9 bases and J 0 bases, with 11 bases left between them. CDR3 in amino acids: CASSGAMNTEAFF. In DNA form, the CDR3 reads TGCGCCAGTTCAGGGGCCATGAACACTGAAGCTTTCTTT.

A remark on this clone: One end of the junction does not line up with germline, which may come from a read error. This rearrangement joins TRBV6-5 to TRBJ2-5, with TRBD1 as a possible D gene (5 bases). Per germline, CDR1 MNHEY and CDR2 SVGAGI. This CDR3 has 13 residues. CDR3 protein: CASSYAREEAQYF. The CDR3 nucleotides read TGTGCCAGCAGTTACGCCAGGGAAGAGGCCCAGTACTTC.

J is TRBJ1-4 and V is TRBV4-1; tentative D call: TRBD1 (5 bases). The ends were cut back, 0 bases at V and 11 bases at J, with 7 bases in the middle. Germline V gene data show CDR1 as MGHRA and CDR2 as YSYEKL. The CDR3 runs to 12 residues. The CDR3: CASSQDGGKLFF. Written as DNA, the CDR3 is TGCGCCAGCAGCCAAGATGGGGGGAAACTGTTTTTT.

The genes are TRBV27 and TRBJ2-2, with 7 bases matching TRBD2. There are 17 residues in the CDR3. The germline V gene has CDR1 MNHEY and CDR2 SMNVEV (reference sequence). V shed 11 bases, J shed 7 bases, and the junction held 22 bases outside the gene matches. Here the CDR3 reads CAGPWRELEEVDGELFF. Here the CDR3 DNA reads TGTGCCGGCCCCTGGCGGGAGCTCGAAGAGGTGGACGGGGAGCTGTTTTTT.

This chain joins TRBV7-9 and TRBJ2-1; unclear D gene. CDR1 and CDR2 from the germline V gene are SEHNR and FQNEAQ (reference sequence). The V end was cut by 5 bases, the J end by 0 bases, with 11 bases between. The CDR3 consists of 15 residues. CDR3 residues: CASSGTQSSYNEQFF. In DNA, the CDR3 is TGTGCCAGCAGCGGTACACAGTCCTCCTACAATGAGCAGTTCTTC.

The rearrangement links TRBV7-8 to TRBJ1-6; D is unclear. This CDR3 has 13 residues. Per the germline V gene, CDR1 is SGHVS and CDR2 is FQNEAQ. V lost 1 base and J lost 8, with 6 bases in between. The CDR3, as DNA: TGTGCCAGCAGCTTAGGAGCCTATTCACCCCTCCACTTT. Its translation is CASSLGAYSPLHF.

This chain uses TRBV7-2 with TRBJ2-7; D might be TRBD2 (7 bases). Germline V gene data show CDR1 as SGHTA and CDR2 as FQGNSA. The CDR3 runs to 17 residues. V lost 1 base, J lost 9 bases, and 25 bases lay in between. CDR3 amino acids: CASSLGEGGALTTRQYF. CDR3 nucleotides: TGTGCCAGCAGCTTAGGGGAGGGGGGCGCCCTAACTACGAGGCAGTACTTC.

This chain links TRBV9 with TRBJ2-7; no clear D gene. This CDR3 spans 15 amino acids. CDR1 is SGDLS, CDR2 YYNGEE, per germline. Trimming cost V 0 bases and J 5 bases, with 15 bases left between them. The CDR3 here is CASSVVGLPLDEQYF. The CDR3 DNA reads TGTGCCAGCAGCGTAGTGGGCCTTCCCCTCGACGAGCAGTACTTC.

By proportion, this clone is medium-sized. This rearrangement joins TRBV27 to TRBJ1-2, with D possibly TRBD1 on 5 matching bases. This CDR3 has 13 amino acids. The germline V gene has CDR1 MNHEY and CDR2 SMNVEV (reference sequence). The ends were cut back, 0 bases at V and 7 bases at J, with 9 bases in the middle. The CDR3 coding sequence is TGTGCCAGCAGTTTATCGTCGACAGTTGGCTACACCTTC. Encoded protein: CASSLSSTVGYTF.

Only one count was recorded for this clone. The J gene is TRBJ1-2, the V gene TRBV9; 8 nucleotides line up with TRBD1. The CDR3 runs to 14 residues. Germline trimming cut 4 bases from V and 6 bases from J; bases unmatched to any gene: 8. The V gene's germline CDR1 is SGDLS and CDR2 YYNGEE. In DNA form, the CDR3 reads TGTGCCAGCAGCCCGGACAGGGCTACTGATGGCTACACCTTC. The encoded protein is CASSPDRATDGYTF.

This clone was picked up a small number of times. The chain links TRBV25-1 to TRBJ1-5; D not resolved. The CDR3 totals 14 residues. Germline V gene data show CDR1 as MGHDK and CDR2 as SYGVNS. Trimming cost V 4 bases and J 3 bases, with 10 bases left between them. The CDR3 region is CASSAVWDNQPQHF. CDR3 DNA sequence: TGTGCCAGCAGTGCGGTCTGGGACAATCAGCCCCAGCATTTT.